A selection of T cell receptor beta chains follows, all from one sample in a study of blood T cell repertoires in COVID-19. This table comes from immunoSEQ multiplex PCR, and its TCRdb copy is limited to in-frame clones, with some not included. The sample shows under 200,000 clones, approximately 85% of them seen only once. Sequencing input: peripheral blood. These receptors were collected from a woman aged 80 or over with COVID-19, enrolled during active disease. Both conserved end residues are part of each CDR3. Fields, in order: D gene, V gene, clone size, J gene, CDR3 DNA, CDR3 protein. The D gene is left open where the match is weak. Some rows mark clone size as missing; the rest say once, few, many or name a class of expanded clone.

TRBD2	TRBV18	.	TRBJ2-7	TGTGCCAGCTCACCAGAAACTAGCGGATACTACGAGCAGTACTTC	CASSPETSGYYEQYF
TRBD1	TRBV18	.	TRBJ1-5	TGTGCCAGCTCAATGGACAGGGACGGTCAGCCCCAGCATTTT	CASSMDRDGQPQHF
TRBD2	TRBV10-2	.	TRBJ2-1	TGCGCCAGCAGGGGGACTAGCGGGAGATTTCATGAGCAGTTCTTC	CASRGTSGRFHEQFF
TRBD2	TRBV18	once	TRBJ2-7	TGTGCCAGCTCACCGGCGGGGGGGAACTACGAGCAGTACTTC	CASSPAGGNYEQYF
TRBD2	TRBV27	.	TRBJ2-7	TGTGCCAGCAGTTTTGGGGGCCCTGGGACTAGCGGACCCTACGAGCAGTACTTC	CASSFGGPGTSGPYEQYF
TRBD1	TRBV27	.	TRBJ2-7	TGTGCCAGCAGTTTCGGGACAGGGGGCTTCTACGAGCAGTACTTC	CASSFGTGGFYEQYF
.	TRBV28	.	TRBJ1-1	TGTGCCAGCACGACAGTAAGACCCACTGAAGCTTTCTTT	CASTTVRPTEAFF
TRBD2	TRBV7-2	.	TRBJ2-5	TGTGCCAGCAGCTTAGGGGGACTAGCTCTGGAGACCCAGTACTTC	CASSLGGLALETQYF
.	TRBV10-2	.	TRBJ1-1	TGCGCCAGCATATGGAACACTGAAGCTTTCTTT	CASIWNTEAFF
.	TRBV6-2/TRBV6-3	.	TRBJ2-1	TGTGCCAGCAGTTACGCAACAGCCCCGACGACCTACAATGAGCAGTTCTTC	CASSYATAPTTYNEQFF
.	TRBV15	once	TRBJ2-7	TGTGCCACCAGCAGAACACAGGGTTTTGACGAGCAGTACTTC	CATSRTQGFDEQYF
TRBD1	TRBV6-6	.	TRBJ2-7	TGTGCCAGCAGTTCGGGACAGGGGTCCTACGAGCAGTACTTC	CASSSGQGSYEQYF
TRBD1	TRBV15	.	TRBJ2-7	TGTGCCACCAGCAGAGGACAGGGGGTTCCTCGCGAGCAGTACTTC	CATSRGQGVPREQYF
TRBD1	TRBV9	once	TRBJ2-7	TGTGCCAGCAGCGTAGGGACAGGGGGACATGAGCAGTACTTC	CASSVGTGGHEQYF
.	TRBV7-6	few	TRBJ2-2	TGTGCCAGCAGCTTTAGCGGCACCGGGGAGCTGTTTTTT	CASSFSGTGELFF
.	TRBV12-3/TRBV12-4	.	TRBJ2-2	TGTGCCAGCAGGGACTTTAGGTACGGGGAGCTGTTTTTT	CASRDFRYGELFF
.	TRBV19	.	TRBJ1-5	TGTGCCAGTAGTCTTTTGCTACTTCAGCCCCAGCATTTT	CASSLLLLQPQHF
TRBD1	TRBV6-5	.	TRBJ1-1	TGTGCCAGCTCCGGAGGGGGCAACACTGAAGCTTTCTTT	CASSGGGNTEAFF
TRBD1	TRBV19	.	TRBJ1-5	TGTGCCAGTAGAACTCGACAGGGACTCAATCAGCCCCAGCATTTT	CASRTRQGLNQPQHF
.	TRBV13	.	TRBJ2-5	TGTGCCAGCAGCTTCTTCGCGGGGGGGACAGGGACCCAGTACTTC	CASSFFAGGTGTQYF
TRBD2	TRBV9	.	TRBJ2-7	TGTGCCAGCAGCGTAGGGGCGGGAGGGCCCCACGAGCAGTACTTC	CASSVGAGGPHEQYF
.	TRBV11-3	few	TRBJ2-5	TGTGCCAGCAGCTTAGAACCGAGGAAGACCCAGTACTTC	CASSLEPRKTQYF
TRBD1	TRBV2	.	TRBJ2-1	TGTGCCAGTATCCGGGACAGGGGATACAATGAGCAGTTCTTC	CASIRDRGYNEQFF
.	TRBV7-2	.	TRBJ2-7	TGTGCCAGCAGCACAACAGCGGTCTCCTACGAGCAGTACTTC	CASSTTAVSYEQYF
.	TRBV5-6	.	TRBJ2-7	TGTGCCAGCAGCTTGGACAGCCTCTACGAGCAGTACTTC	CASSLDSLYEQYF
.	TRBV9	.	TRBJ2-1	TGTGCCAGCAGCGCGCGATGGGGCCGGACAGACGTCTCCTACAATGAGCAGTTCTTC	CASSARWGRTDVSYNEQFF
TRBD1	TRBV23-1	.	TRBJ1-2	TGCGCCAGCAGTCAACCTGGACAGGGACCCAACTATGGCTACACCTTC	CASSQPGQGPNYGYTF
TRBD1	TRBV18	.	TRBJ2-7	TGTGCCAGCTCACCAACCCAGGGGGGACAGGGGTTCGAGCAGTACTTC	CASSPTQGGQGFEQYF
TRBD1	TRBV5-4	once	TRBJ2-4	TGTGCCAGCAGCTCGCCGGGACAGGGGCCTCTAGCCAAAAACATTCAGTACTTC	CASSSPGQGPLAKNIQYF
.	TRBV30	once	TRBJ2-7	TGTGCCTGGAGTCTTATAGAGGGCTACGAGCAGTACTTC	CAWSLIEGYEQYF
.	TRBV27	.	TRBJ2-2	TGTGCCAGCAGCCGGGCCACGGGGTTTACCGGGGAGCTGTTTTTT	CASSRATGFTGELFF
TRBD2	TRBV7-2	.	TRBJ2-5	TGTGCCAGCAGCATAACTAGCGGTAGAGGGGAGACCCAGTACTTC	CASSITSGRGETQYF
TRBD1	TRBV2	.	TRBJ1-2	TGTGCCAGCAGTGCAATGGCAGGGGGCTATGGCTACACCTTC	CASSAMAGGYGYTF
.	TRBV7-8	.	TRBJ2-2	TGTGCCAGCAGCCAGGCCCGGAGGTTCGACACCGGGGAGCTGTTTTTT	CASSQARRFDTGELFF
TRBD1	TRBV18	.	TRBJ2-7	TGTGCCAGCTCACCACCGTGGACAGGGAGCTCCTACGAGCAGTACTTC	CASSPPWTGSSYEQYF
TRBD1	TRBV19	once	TRBJ1-2	TGTGCCAGTAGTATCGGACAGGCTGACTATGGCTACACCTTC	CASSIGQADYGYTF
.	TRBV28	.	TRBJ1-2	TGTGCCAGCAGATTGGGACAACTCCCCTATGGCTACACCTTC	CASRLGQLPYGYTF
.	TRBV11-1	.	TRBJ1-1	TGTGCCAGCAGCTTTTTAAGGGGCCCGAACACTGAAGCTTTCTTT	CASSFLRGPNTEAFF
.	TRBV21-1	.	TRBJ2-3	TGTGCCAGCAGGAAGGGGGACCGAGGAGATACGCAGTATTTT	CASRKGDRGDTQYF
.	TRBV18	.	TRBJ1-1	TGTGCCAGCTCACCGAAAGCGAACAGGGATGAAGCTTTCTTT	CASSPKANRDEAFF
TRBD2	TRBV10-2	.	TRBJ2-7	TGCGCCAGCAGTGGGCAGCGGGGGGCCCCGTCCTACGAGCAGTACTTC	CASSGQRGAPSYEQYF
TRBD2	TRBV5-4	once	TRBJ2-1	TGTGCCAGCAGCCTTGGGGGCACTAGCGGGAGGAATGAGCAGTTCTTC	CASSLGGTSGRNEQFF